The clone carrying this T cell receptor (beta chain) was observed a few times. The antigen remains unidentified. The sample originates from a study of shared clonotypes between healthy human individuals. The data were produced by immunoSEQ multiplex PCR, yet TCRdb's version contains in-frame clones alone and is incomplete. This table has about 2.1 million clones, 85% to 95% appearing once. Findings and caveats of the study: Clonotype sharing across donors was expected to vary with sequencing depth. Between a handful of donors, naive CD4 clonotypes were shared at a level of about 5%. Generation probabilities were higher for clonotypes shared across all four sorted-subset donors than for unshared ones.

Naive-designated CD8 cells lacked CD45RO, were positively enriched for CCR7, and omitted terminally differentiated effector memory CD45RA+ cells. Losses at the gene ends were 1 base for V and 5 bases for J; bases not matched to a gene: 4. This CDR3 is 15 amino acids long. From germline, CDR1 is MGHRA and CDR2 YSYEKL. This receptor was identified in a man younger than 35 in good health. Some clones in this sample may be carry-over from other donors' samples. Specimen: naive CD8+ T cells from PBMCs. The chain couples TRBV4-1 to TRBJ1-5; 8 positions agree with TRBD1. The CDR3 DNA reads as TGCGCCAGCAGCCAAGGTGGCAGGGGGCATCAGCCCCAGCATTTT. It codes for CASSQGGRGHQPQHF.